These 4 T cell receptor beta chains came from one sample sequenced in a study of cytomegalovirus exposure and HLA in healthy donors. It was with 60 Vbeta and 13 Jbeta primers that the PCR ran. Clones were sequenced by immunoSEQ multiplex PCR, and TCRdb holds only the in-frame ones, with some missing. The top ten clones hold roughly 1% of a sample with around 150,000 clones, around 77% of them seen once. The sample comprised PBMCs. Receptors were obtained from a woman aged 40 to 55 in good health and CMV-seronegative.

This chain uses TRBV5-4 with TRBJ2-7; the match to TRBD1 covers 10 bases. CDR3 length: 18 amino acids. Unmatched junction bases numbered 17, after V lost 4 bases and J lost 4 bases. Germline CDR1 reads SGHNT; CDR2 reads YYREEE (reference sequence). This CDR3 reads CASSPKARDRGFMYEQYF. The CDR3 nucleotides are TGTGCCAGCAGCCCCAAGGCTAGGGACAGGGGATTTATGTACGAGCAGTACTTC.

There are a few counts of this clone. The genes are TRBV29-1 and TRBJ2-2; weak D call: TRBD1 (7 bases). The CDR3 consists of 13 residues. V was trimmed by 7 bases and J by 5 bases, leaving 14 bases between them. Germline CDR1 SQVTM, CDR2 ANQGSEA. The CDR3 loop is CSGQGGGTGELFF. CDR3 coding DNA: TGCAGCGGACAGGGAGGAGGGACCGGGGAGCTGTTTTTT.

The chain is built from TRBV5-6 and TRBJ2-7; D possibly corresponds to TRBD1 (6 bases). The CDR3 is made up of 17 amino acids. Germline CDR1 is SGHDT and CDR2 is YYEEEE. V was shortened by 0 bases and J by 2 bases, with 18 bases between the two germline ends. As DNA, the CDR3 is TGTGCCAGCAGCTTGGGTCTGGCAGGACAGTTTCCCTACGAGCAGTACTTC. Translated: CASSLGLAGQFPYEQYF.

With respect to this clone: Distinct nucleotide sequences in the sample also encode this CDR3. The V call is TRBV30, the J call TRBJ2-7; D is unresolved. Trimming cost V 2 bases and J 1 base, with 6 bases left between them. Germline V gene lookup returns CDR1 GTSNPN and CDR2 SVGIG (reference sequence). The CDR3 length is 12 residues. The DNA for the CDR3 is TGTGCCTGGAGTTCCCTTTCCTACGAGCAGTACTTC. This sequence encodes CAWSSLSYEQYF.